The text below deals with one T cell receptor beta chain. The CDR3 totals 13 residues. V lost 2 bases and J 0 bases, leaving 6 bases between the germline ends. Germline values: CDR1 GTSNPN, CDR2 SVGIG (reference sequence). This sample is part of a study of early T cells in non-severe SARS-CoV-2 infection. Using its own MiXCR run on the 5' RACE reads, TCRdb lists one record per CDR3 protein. The table shows tens of thousands of distinct CDR3 sequences, with around 13% occurring only once. The material sequenced was whole blood. The rearrangement joins TRBV30 to TRBJ2-3; unclear D gene. The sequence was obtained from an adult who was a healthcare worker with PCR-confirmed SARS-CoV-2 infection or an uninfected control (not recorded which). The CDR3 reads CAWSISSTDTQYF. Written as DNA, the CDR3 is TGTGCCTGGAGTATTTCTAGCACAGATACGCAGTATTTT.